This T cell receptor (beta chain) appears in the sequencing data of a study of Graves' ophthalmopathy and Graves' hyperthyroidism. The V end was cut by 5 bases, the J end by 3 bases, with 11 bases between. This CDR3 has 13 residues. The germline gives CDR1 MNHEY, CDR2 SVGAGI. TCR beta CDR3 amplification used RNA transcripts. The authors performed first-round RT-PCR with HTBI primers and then a second-round multiplex PCR. MiXCR, applied by TCRdb to the multiplex PCR reads, yields one record per CDR3 protein. Among 300,000 to 450,000 distinct CDR3 sequences listed, 17% were seen once. Absence of ophthalmopathy within 18 months of follow-up defined stable hyperthyroidism. The hyperthyroidism patients, aged 18 to 65, had been newly diagnosed, with under 2 months' duration. This clonotype was found many times.

The chain is built from TRBV6-5 and TRBJ2-7, with D maybe TRBD2 (6 bases). Specimen: peripheral blood. The sequence was obtained from an adult woman with stable Graves' hyperthyroidism. The CDR3 spells CASSHGTDYEQYF. Written as DNA, the CDR3 is TGTGCCAGCAGTCACGGGACTGACTACGAGCAGTACTTC.